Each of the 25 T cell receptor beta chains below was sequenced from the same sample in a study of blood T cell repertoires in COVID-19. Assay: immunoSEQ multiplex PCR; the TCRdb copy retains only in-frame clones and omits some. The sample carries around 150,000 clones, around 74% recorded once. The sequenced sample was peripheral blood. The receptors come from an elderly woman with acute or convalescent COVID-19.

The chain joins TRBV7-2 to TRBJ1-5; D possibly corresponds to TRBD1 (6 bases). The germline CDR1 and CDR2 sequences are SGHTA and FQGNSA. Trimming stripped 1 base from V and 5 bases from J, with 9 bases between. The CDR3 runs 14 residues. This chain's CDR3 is CASSLVAGDQPQHF. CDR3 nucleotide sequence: TGTGCCAGCAGCTTAGTGGCAGGGGATCAGCCCCAGCATTTT.

This CDR3 is CASSLPSRLAGIKNIQYF. The CDR3 DNA is TGTGCCAGCAGCTTACCGAGCCGACTAGCGGGGATCAAAAACATTCAGTACTTC. The chain couples TRBV7-9 to TRBJ2-4, with 11 nucleotides matching TRBD2. The CDR3 consists of 18 residues. Trimming at V came to 2 bases and at J to 3 bases, leaving 9 bases not matched to a gene. CDR1 is SEHNR, CDR2 FQNEAQ, per germline (reference sequence).

CDR3 protein: CASSFRAGLNEQYF. The CDR3 DNA follows: TGTGCCAGCAGCTTCCGAGCGGGGTTGAACGAGCAGTACTTC. The chain recombines TRBV5-8 with TRBJ2-7, with TRBD2 matching 7 bases. Unmatched junction bases numbered 7, after V lost 2 bases and J lost 5 bases. CDR1 and CDR2 (germline): SGHTS, YDEGEE. The CDR3 has 14 amino acids.

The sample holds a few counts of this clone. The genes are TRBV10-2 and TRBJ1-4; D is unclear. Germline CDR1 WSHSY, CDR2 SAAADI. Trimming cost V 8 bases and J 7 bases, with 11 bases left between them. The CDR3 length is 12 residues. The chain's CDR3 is CASGREREKLFF. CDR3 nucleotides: TGCGCCAGCGGGAGGGAGCGTGAAAAACTGTTTTTT.

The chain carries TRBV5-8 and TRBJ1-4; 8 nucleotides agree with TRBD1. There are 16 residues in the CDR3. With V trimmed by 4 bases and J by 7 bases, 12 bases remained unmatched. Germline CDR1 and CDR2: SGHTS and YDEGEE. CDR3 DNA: TGTGCCAGCAGCGTACACCAGGGGGCAAAGGGTGAAAAACTGTTTTTT. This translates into CASSVHQGAKGEKLFF.

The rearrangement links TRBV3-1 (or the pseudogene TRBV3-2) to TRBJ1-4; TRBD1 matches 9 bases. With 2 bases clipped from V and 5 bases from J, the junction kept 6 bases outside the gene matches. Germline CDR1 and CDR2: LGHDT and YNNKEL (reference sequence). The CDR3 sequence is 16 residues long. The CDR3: CASSQFGTGNNEKLFF. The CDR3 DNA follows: TGTGCCAGCAGCCAATTCGGGACAGGGAACAATGAAAAACTGTTTTTT.

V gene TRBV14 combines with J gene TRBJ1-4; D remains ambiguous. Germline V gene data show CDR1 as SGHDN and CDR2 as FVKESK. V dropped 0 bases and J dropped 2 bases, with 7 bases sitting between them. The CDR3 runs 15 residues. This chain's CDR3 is CASSQDASTNEKLFF. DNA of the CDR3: TGTGCCAGCAGCCAAGATGCCAGTACTAATGAAAAACTGTTTTTT.

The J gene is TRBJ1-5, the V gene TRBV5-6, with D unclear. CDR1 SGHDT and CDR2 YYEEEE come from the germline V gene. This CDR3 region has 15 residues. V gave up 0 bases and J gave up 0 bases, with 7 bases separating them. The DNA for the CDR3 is TGTGCCAGCAGCTTGGGGGGAGTTAGCAATCAGCCCCAGCATTTT. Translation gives CASSLGGVSNQPQHF.

The CDR3 spells CASSLGSGTSGNNEQFF. The DNA of the CDR3 is TGTGCCAGCAGCTTAGGGTCCGGGACTAGCGGAAACAATGAGCAGTTCTTC. V is TRBV7-6 and J is TRBJ2-1; 11 nucleotides agree with TRBD2. The CDR3 sequence is 17 residues long. Trimming at V came to 1 base and at J to 5 bases, leaving 7 bases not matched to a gene. Germline V CDR1 and CDR2: SGHVS, FNYEAQ.

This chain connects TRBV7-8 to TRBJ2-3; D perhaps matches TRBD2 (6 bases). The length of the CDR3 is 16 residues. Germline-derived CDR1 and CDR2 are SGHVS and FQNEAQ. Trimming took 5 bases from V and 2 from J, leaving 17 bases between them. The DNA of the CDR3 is TGTGCCAGCAGCACGGGACTGGGGGTTTCCACAGATACGCAGTATTTT. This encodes CASSTGLGVSTDTQYF.

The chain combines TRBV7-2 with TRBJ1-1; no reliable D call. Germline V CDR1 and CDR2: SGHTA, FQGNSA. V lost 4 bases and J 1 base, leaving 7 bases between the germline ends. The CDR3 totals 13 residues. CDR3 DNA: TGTGCCAGCAGCTCCCAGGCGAACACTGAAGCTTTCTTT. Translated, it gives CASSSQANTEAFF.

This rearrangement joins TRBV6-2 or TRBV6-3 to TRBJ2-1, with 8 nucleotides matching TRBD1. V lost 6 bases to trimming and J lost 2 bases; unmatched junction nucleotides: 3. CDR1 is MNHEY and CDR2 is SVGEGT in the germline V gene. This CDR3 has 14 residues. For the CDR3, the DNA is TGTGCCAGCAGCCCAGGGGGCCCCTACAATGAGCAGTTCTTC. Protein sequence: CASSPGGPYNEQFF.

In DNA, the CDR3 is TGTGCCACCAGCAGAGGAGGGAGGGGGGATCAGCCCCAGCATTTT. It specifies CATSRGGRGDQPQHF. The chain carries TRBV15 and TRBJ1-5; tentatively, D is TRBD1 (6 bases). Between the trimmed V and J ends, which lost 1 base and 5 bases, there was a span of 12 bases. The length of the CDR3 is 15 residues. From germline, CDR1 is LNHNV and CDR2 YYDKDF (reference sequence).

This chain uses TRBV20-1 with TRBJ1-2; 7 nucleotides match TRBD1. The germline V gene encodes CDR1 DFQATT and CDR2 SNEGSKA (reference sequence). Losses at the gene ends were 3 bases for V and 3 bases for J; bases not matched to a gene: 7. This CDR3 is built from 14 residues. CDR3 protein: CSASQGGLDYGYTF. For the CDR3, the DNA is TGCAGTGCTAGTCAAGGGGGCTTGGACTATGGCTACACCTTC.

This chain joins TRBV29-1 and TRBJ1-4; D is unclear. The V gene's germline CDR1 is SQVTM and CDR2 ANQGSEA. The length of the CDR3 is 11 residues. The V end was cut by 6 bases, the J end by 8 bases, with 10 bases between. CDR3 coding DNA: TGCAGCGTGACCTTGAGGGAAAAACTGTTTTTT. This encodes CSVTLREKLFF. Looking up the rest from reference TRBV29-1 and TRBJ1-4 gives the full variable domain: SAVISQKPSRDICQRGTSLTIQCQVDSQVTMMFWYRQQPGQSLTLIATANQGSEATYESGFVIDKFPISRPNLTFSTLTVSNMSPEDSSIYLCSVTLREKLFFGSGTQLSVL.

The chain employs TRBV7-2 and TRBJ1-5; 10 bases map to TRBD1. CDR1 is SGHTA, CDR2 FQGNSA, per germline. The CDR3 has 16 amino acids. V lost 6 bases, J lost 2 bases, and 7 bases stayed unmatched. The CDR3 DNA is TGTGCCAGCAGAGGAGGGGACAGGGGAGGCAATCAGCCCCAGCATTTT. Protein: CASRGGDRGGNQPQHF.

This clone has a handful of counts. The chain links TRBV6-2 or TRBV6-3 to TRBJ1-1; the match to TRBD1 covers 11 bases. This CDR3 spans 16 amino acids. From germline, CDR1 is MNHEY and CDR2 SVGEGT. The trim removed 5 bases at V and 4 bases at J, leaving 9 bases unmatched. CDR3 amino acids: CASSPGQGAPSTEAFF. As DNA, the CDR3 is TGTGCCAGCAGTCCAGGACAGGGGGCGCCGAGCACTGAAGCTTTCTTT.

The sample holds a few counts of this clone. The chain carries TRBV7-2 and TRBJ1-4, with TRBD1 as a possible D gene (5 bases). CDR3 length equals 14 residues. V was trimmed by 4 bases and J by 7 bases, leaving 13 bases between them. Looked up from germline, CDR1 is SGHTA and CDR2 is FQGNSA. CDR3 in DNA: TGTGCCAGCAGCTCACAGGCGGGAGGTGAAAAACTGTTTTTT. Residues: CASSSQAGGEKLFF.

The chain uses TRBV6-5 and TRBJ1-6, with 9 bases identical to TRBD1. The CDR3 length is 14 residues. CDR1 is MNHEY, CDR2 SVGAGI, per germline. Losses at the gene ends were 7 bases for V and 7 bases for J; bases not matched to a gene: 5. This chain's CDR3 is CASIQGAINSPLHF. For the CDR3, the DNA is TGTGCCAGCATACAGGGGGCTATCAATTCACCCCTCCACTTT.

CDR3 sequence reads: CATQAGGPGGETGDTQYF. The CDR3 DNA reads as TGTGCCACCCAAGCGGGAGGGCCCGGAGGGGAGACAGGGGATACGCAGTATTTT. The chain carries TRBV24-1 and TRBJ2-3; 10 bases are a match to TRBD2. The germline CDR1 and CDR2 sequences are KGHDR and SFDVKD. The CDR3 totals 18 residues. The ends lost 9 bases at V and 6 bases at J; junction bases unmatched: 20.

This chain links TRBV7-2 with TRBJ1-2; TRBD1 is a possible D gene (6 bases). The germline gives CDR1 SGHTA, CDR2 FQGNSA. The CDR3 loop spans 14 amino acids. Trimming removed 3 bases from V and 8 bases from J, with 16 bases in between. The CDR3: CASSFKDRPTGYTF. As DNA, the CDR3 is TGTGCCAGCAGCTTTAAGGACAGACCTACGGGCTACACCTTC.

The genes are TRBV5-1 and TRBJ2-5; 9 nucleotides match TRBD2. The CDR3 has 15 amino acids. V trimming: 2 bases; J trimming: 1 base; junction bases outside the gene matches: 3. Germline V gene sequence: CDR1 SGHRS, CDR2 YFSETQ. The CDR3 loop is CASSFTTSGQETQYF. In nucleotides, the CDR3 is TGCGCCAGCAGCTTTACGACTAGCGGCCAAGAGACCCAGTACTTC.

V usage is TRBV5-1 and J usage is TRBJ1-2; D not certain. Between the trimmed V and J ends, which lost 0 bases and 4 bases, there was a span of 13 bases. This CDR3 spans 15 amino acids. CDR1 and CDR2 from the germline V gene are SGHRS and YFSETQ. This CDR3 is CASSLEPEGGYGYTF. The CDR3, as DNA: TGCGCCAGCAGCTTGGAACCCGAGGGAGGCTATGGCTACACCTTC.

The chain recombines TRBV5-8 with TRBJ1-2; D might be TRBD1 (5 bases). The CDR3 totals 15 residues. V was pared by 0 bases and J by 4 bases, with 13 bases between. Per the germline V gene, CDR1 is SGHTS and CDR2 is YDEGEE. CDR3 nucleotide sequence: TGTGCCAGCAGCTTGGGCATCAGGGTGGGCTATGGCTACACCTTC. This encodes CASSLGIRVGYGYTF. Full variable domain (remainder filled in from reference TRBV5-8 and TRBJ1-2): EAGVTQSPTHLIKTRGQQATLRCSPISGHTSVYWYQQALGLGLQFLLWYDEGEERNRGNFPPRFSGRQFPNYSSELNVNALELEDSALYLCASSLGIRVGYGYTFGSGTRLTVV.

The CDR3 bases are TGTGCCAGCAGCTTAGATTGGGGTAGCGGGAGGGCCAACACCGGGGAGCTGTTTTTT. Its translation: CASSLDWGSGRANTGELFF. This chain links TRBV11-2 with TRBJ2-2; 11 positions match TRBD2. The trim removed 0 bases at V and 2 bases at J, leaving 8 bases unmatched. CDR3 length: 19 residues. Germline values: CDR1 SGHAT, CDR2 FQNNGV.